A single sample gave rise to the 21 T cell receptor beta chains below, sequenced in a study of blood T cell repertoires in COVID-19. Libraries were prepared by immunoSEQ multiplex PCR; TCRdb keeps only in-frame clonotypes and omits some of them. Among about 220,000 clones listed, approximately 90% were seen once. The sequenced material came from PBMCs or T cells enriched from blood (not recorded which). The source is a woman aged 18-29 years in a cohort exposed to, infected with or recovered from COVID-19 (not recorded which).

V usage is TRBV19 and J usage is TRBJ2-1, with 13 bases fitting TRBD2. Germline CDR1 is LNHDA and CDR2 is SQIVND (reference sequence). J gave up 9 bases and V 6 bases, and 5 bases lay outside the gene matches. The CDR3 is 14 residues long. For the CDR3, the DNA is TGTGCCAGTAGCCCACTAGCGGGAGGGCTTGAGCAGTTCTTC. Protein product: CASSPLAGGLEQFF.

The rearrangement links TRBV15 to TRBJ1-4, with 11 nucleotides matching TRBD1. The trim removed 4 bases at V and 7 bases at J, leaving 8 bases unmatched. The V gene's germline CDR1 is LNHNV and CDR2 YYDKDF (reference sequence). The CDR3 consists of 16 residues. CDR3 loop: CATSKGQGASVEKLFF. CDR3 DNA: TGTGCCACCAGCAAAGGACAGGGGGCGTCGGTTGAAAAACTGTTTTTT. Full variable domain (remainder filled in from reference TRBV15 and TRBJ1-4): DAMVIQNPRYQVTQFGKPVTLSCSQTLNHNVMYWYQQKSSQAPKLLFHYYDKDFNNEADTPDNFQSRRPNTSFCFLDIRSPGLGDTAMYLCATSKGQGASVEKLFFGSGTQLSVL.

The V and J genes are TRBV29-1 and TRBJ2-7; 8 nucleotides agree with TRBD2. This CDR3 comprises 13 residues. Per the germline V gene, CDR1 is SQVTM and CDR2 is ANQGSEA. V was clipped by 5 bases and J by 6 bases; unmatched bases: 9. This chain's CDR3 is CSVSGTSRPEQYF. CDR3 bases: TGCAGCGTTTCGGGGACTAGTCGGCCCGAGCAGTACTTC.

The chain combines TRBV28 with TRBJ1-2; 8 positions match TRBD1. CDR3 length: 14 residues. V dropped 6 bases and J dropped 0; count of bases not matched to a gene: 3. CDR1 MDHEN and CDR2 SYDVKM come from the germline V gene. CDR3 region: CASSWTGTNYGYTF. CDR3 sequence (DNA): TGTGCCAGCAGCTGGACAGGGACTAACTATGGCTACACCTTC.

CDR3 sequence reads: CASSGGSEQFF. CDR3 nucleotides: TGTGCCAGCAGCGGCGGGAGCGAGCAGTTCTTC. The chain couples TRBV7-3 to TRBJ2-1; TRBD2 agrees at 7 bases. V was clipped by 5 bases and J by 10 bases; unmatched bases: 2. The CDR3 covers 11 residues. The germline gives CDR1 SGHTA, CDR2 FQGTGA.

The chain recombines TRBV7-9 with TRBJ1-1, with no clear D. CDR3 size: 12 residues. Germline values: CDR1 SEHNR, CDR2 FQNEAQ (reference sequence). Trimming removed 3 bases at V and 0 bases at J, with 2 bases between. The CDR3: CASSFMNTEAFF. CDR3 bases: TGTGCCAGCAGCTTTATGAACACTGAAGCTTTCTTT.

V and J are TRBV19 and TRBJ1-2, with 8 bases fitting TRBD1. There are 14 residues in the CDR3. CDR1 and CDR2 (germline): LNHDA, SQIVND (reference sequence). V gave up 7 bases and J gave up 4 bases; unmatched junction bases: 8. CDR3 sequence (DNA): TGTGCCAGTATCGACAGGGGCGACATCTATGGCTACACCTTC. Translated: CASIDRGDIYGYTF. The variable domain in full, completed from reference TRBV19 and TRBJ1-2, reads DGGITQSPKYLFRKEGQNVTLSCEQNLNHDAMYWYRQDPGQGLRLIYYSQIVNDFQKGDIAEGYSVSREKKESFPLTVTSAQKNPTAFYLCASIDRGDIYGYTFGSGTRLTVV.

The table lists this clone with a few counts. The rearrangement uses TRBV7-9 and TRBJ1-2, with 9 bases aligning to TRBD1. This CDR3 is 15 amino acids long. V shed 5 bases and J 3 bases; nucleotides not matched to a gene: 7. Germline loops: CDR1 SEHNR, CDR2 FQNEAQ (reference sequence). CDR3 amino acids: CASSNPQGADYGYTF. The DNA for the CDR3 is TGTGCCAGCAGCAACCCACAGGGGGCGGACTATGGCTACACCTTC.

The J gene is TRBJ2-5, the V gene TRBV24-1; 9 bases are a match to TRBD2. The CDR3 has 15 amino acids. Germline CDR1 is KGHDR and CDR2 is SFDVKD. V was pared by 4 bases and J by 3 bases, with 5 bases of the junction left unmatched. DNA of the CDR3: TGTGCCACCAGTGAAATGACTAGCGGTAAAGAGACCCAGTACTTC. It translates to CATSEMTSGKETQYF.

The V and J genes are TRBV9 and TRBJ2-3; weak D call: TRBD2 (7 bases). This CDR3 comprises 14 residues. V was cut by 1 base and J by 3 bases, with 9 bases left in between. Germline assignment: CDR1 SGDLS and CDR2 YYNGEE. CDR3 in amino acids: CASSVRGGTDTQYF. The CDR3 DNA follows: TGTGCCAGCAGCGTAAGGGGGGGAACAGATACGCAGTATTTT.

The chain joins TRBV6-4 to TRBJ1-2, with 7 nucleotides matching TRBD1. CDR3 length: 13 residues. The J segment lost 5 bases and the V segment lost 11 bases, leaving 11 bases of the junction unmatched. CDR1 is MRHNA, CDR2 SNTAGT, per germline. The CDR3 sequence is CAGTGDSDYGYTF. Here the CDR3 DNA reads TGTGCCGGAACAGGGGATTCCGATTATGGCTACACCTTC.

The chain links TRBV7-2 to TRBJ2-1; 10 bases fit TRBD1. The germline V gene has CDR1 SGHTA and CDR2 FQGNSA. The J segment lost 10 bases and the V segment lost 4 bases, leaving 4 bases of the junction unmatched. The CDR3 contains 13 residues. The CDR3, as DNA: TGTGCCAGCAGCTCCGGGACAGGGGTCGAGCAGTTCTTC. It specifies CASSSGTGVEQFF.

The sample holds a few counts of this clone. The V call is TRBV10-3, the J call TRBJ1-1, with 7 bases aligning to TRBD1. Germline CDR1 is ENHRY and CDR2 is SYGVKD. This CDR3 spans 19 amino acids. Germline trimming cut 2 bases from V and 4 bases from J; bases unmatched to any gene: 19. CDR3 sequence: CAISERPGRTGRWGTEAFF. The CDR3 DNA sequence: TGTGCCATCAGTGAGCGGCCCGGTCGGACAGGAAGATGGGGCACTGAAGCTTTCTTT.

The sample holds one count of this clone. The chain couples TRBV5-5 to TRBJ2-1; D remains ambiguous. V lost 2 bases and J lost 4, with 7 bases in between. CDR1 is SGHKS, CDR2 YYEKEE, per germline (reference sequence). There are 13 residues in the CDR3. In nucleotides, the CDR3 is TGTGCCAGCAGCTTAAGAGAGTACAATGAGCAGTTCTTC. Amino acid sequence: CASSLREYNEQFF. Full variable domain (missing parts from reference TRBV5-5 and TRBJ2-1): DAGVTQSPTHLIKTRGQQVTLRCSPISGHKSVSWYQQVLGQGPQFIFQYYEKEERGRGNFPDRFSARQFPNYSSELNVNALLLGDSALYLCASSLREYNEQFFGPGTRLTVL.

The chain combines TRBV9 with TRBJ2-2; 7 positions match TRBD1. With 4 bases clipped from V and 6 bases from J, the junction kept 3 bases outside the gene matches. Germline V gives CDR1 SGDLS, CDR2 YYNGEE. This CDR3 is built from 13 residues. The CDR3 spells CASSPGGAGELFF. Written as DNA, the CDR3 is TGTGCCAGCAGCCCAGGGGGTGCCGGGGAGCTGTTTTTT.

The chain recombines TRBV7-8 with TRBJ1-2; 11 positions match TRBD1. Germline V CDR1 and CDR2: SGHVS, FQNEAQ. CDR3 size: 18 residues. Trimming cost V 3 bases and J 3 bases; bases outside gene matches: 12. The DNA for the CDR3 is TGTGCCAGCAGCTTCGGCGACCGGACAGGGGGCGAGGACTATGGCTACACCTTC. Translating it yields CASSFGDRTGGEDYGYTF.

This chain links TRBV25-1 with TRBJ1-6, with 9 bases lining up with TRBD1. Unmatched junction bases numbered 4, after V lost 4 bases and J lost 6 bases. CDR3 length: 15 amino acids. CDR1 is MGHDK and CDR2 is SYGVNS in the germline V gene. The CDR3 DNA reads TGTGCCAGCAGTGGACAGGGGGAAATTAATTCACCCCTCCACTTT. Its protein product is CASSGQGEINSPLHF. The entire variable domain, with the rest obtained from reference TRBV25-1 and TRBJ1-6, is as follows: EADIYQTPRYLVIGTGKKITLECSQTMGHDKMYWYQQDPGMELHLIHYSYGVNSTEKGDLSSESTVSRIRTEHFPLTLESARPSHTSQYLCASSGQGEINSPLHFGNGTRLTVT.

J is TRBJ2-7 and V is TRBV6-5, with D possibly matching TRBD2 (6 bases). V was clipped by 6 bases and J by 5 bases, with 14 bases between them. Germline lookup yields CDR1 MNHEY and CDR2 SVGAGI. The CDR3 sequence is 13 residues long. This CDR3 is CASRPAGSDEQYF. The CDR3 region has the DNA TGTGCCAGCAGACCCGCGGGGTCCGACGAGCAGTACTTC.

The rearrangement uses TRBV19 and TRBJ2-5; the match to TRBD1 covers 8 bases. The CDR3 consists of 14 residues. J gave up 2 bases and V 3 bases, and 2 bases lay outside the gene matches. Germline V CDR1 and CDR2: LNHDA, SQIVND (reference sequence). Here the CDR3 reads CASSIRTGQETQYF. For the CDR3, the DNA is TGTGCCAGTAGTATCCGGACAGGGCAAGAGACCCAGTACTTC.

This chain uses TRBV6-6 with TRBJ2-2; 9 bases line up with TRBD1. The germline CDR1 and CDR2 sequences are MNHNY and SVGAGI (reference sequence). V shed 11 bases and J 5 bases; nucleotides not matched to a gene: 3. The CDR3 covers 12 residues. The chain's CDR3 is CAGDRGTGELFF. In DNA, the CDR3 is TGTGCCGGAGACAGGGGGACCGGGGAGCTGTTTTTT.

In DNA, the CDR3 is TGTGCCAGCAGCCCACAGGGAAACACCATATATTTT. Its protein is CASSPQGNTIYF. The chain is built from TRBV11-2 and TRBJ1-3; no clear D. Germline assignment: CDR1 SGHAT and CDR2 FQNNGV. This CDR3 comprises 12 residues. V dropped 5 bases and J dropped 4 bases, with 6 bases sitting between them.